This entry concerns a single TCR beta chain. The antigen is not known. The entry originates in a study of shared clonotypes between healthy human individuals. Findings and limits, study-wide: Sequencing depth was predicted to influence how clonotypes are shared among donors. Among the subsets, naive ones generally showed larger estimated richness than memory ones.

Naive CD8 cells, CD45RO-negative and positively selected for CCR7, excluded terminally differentiated effector memory CD45RA+ cells. The V end lost 4 bases, the J end lost 4 bases, and 9 bases lay between the germline ends. CDR3 length equals 13 residues. Germline V gene data show CDR1 as MDHEN and CDR2 as SYDVKM. Some clones are missing from TCRdb's copy, which holds only in-frame ones; the method was immunoSEQ multiplex PCR. The table has about 2 million clones, less than 95% seen once. This receptor was identified in a man in his late teens or twenties in good health. V gene TRBV28 combines with J gene TRBJ2-3, with D possibly being TRBD1 (6 bases). Sequences were obtained from naive CD8+ T cells sorted from blood. DNA of the CDR3: TGTGCCAGCAGTTCAGGGGACCCAGATACGCAGTATTTT. Protein product: CASSSGDPDTQYF.